A single T cell receptor (beta chain) is shown here with its context. Per the authors' pipeline: Estimated nucleated cell counts came from reference gene primer amplification. Measured with immunoSEQ multiplex PCR; TCRdb has only the in-frame clones, and not every one. The DNA was the basis for D and trimming; V, J and clone size are from that table. The data show 55,000 to 70,000 clones, with 90% to 95% seen just once and around 7% held by the top ten. The sample originates from a study of blood T cell repertoires in COVID-19. Overall study context: T cells, B-cell-depleted T cells, or PBMCs supplied cDNA or gDNA.

This CDR3 has 16 amino acids. V shed 4 bases and J 0 bases; nucleotides not matched to a gene: 6. CDR1 and CDR2 from the germline V gene are GTSNPN and SVGIG (reference sequence). The chain uses TRBV30 and TRBJ2-3; TRBD2 matches 11 bases. The specimen sequenced was peripheral blood. The TCR originated in a man aged 40-55 years with COVID-19, enrolled during active disease. This CDR3 reads CAWKLAGASSTDTQYF. CDR3 DNA: TGTGCCTGGAAACTAGCGGGGGCCTCTAGCACAGATACGCAGTATTTT.